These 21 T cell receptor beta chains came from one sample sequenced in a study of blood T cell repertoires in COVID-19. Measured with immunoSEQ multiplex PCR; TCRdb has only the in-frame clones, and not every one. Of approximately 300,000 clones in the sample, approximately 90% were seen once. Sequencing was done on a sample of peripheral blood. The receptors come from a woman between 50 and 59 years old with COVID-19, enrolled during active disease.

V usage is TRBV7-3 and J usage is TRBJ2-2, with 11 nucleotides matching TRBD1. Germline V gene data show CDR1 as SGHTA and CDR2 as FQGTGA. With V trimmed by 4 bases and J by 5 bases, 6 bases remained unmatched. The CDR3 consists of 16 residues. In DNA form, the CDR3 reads TGTGCCAGCAGCTCACCCGGGACAGGGGGTACCGGGGAGCTGTTTTTT. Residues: CASSSPGTGGTGELFF.

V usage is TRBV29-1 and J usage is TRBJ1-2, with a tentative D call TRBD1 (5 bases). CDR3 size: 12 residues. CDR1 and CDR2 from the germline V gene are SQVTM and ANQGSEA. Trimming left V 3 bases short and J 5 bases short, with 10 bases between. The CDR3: CSVDGGGYGYTF. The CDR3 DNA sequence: TGCAGCGTTGACGGGGGTGGGTATGGCTACACCTTC. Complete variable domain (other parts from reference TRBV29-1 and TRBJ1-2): SAVISQKPSRDICQRGTSLTIQCQVDSQVTMMFWYRQQPGQSLTLIATANQGSEATYESGFVIDKFPISRPNLTFSTLTVSNMSPEDSSIYLCSVDGGGYGYTFGSGTRLTVV.

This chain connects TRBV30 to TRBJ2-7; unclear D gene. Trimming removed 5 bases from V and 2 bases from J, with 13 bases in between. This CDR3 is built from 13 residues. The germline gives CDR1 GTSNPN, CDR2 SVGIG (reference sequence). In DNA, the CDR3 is TGTGCCTGGCGGCGAAGCGCGGCCTACGAGCAGTACTTC. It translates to CAWRRSAAYEQYF.

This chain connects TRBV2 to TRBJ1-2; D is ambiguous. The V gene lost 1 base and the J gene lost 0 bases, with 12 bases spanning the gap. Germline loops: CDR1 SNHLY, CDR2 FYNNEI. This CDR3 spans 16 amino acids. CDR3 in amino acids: CASSEGVTVANYGYTF. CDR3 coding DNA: TGTGCCAGCAGTGAAGGGGTTACAGTAGCTAACTATGGCTACACCTTC.

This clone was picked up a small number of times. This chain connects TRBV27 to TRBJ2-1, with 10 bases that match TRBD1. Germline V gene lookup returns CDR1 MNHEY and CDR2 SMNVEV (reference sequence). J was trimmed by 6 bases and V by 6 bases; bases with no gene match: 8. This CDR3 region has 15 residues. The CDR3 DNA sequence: TGTGCCAGCAGGGTTGGACAGGGGGGACGCAATGAGCAGTTCTTC. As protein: CASRVGQGGRNEQFF.

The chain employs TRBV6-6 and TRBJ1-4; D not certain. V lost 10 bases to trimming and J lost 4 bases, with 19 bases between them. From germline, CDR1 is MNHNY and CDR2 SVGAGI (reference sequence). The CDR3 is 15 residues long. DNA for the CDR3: TGTGCCACCTGCGACGGGGTGGGTTATAATGAAAAACTGTTTTTT. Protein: CATCDGVGYNEKLFF.

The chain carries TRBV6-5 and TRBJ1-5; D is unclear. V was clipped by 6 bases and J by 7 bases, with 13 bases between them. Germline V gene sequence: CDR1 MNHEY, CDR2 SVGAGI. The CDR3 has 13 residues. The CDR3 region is CASRDNGGQPQHF. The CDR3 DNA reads TGTGCCAGCAGAGACAATGGAGGACAGCCCCAGCATTTT.

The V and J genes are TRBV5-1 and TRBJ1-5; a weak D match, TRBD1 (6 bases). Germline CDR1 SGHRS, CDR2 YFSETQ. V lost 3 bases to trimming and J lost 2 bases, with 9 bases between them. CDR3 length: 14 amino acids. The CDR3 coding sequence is TGCGCCAGCAGCTCCGGACAGCGCAATCAGCCCCAGCATTTT. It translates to CASSSGQRNQPQHF.

The CDR3 protein is CASSYGRLAGSDTQYF. DNA for the CDR3: TGTGCCAGCAGTTACGGTCGACTAGCGGGATCAGATACGCAGTATTTT. The V gene is TRBV6-5, the J gene TRBJ2-3; 11 positions agree with TRBD2. CDR3 size: 16 residues. Germline CDR1 is MNHEY and CDR2 is SVGAGI. The V gene end was trimmed by 2 bases and the J gene end by 4 bases; junction bases not matched to a gene: 5.

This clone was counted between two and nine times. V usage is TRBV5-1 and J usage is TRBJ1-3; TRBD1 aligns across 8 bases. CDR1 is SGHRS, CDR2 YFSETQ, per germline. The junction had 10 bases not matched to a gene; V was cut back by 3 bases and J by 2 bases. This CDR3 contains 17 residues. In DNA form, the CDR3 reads TGCGCCAGCAGCTGGGCCGGACAGGGCCGGACTGGAAACACCATATATTTT. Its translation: CASSWAGQGRTGNTIYF.

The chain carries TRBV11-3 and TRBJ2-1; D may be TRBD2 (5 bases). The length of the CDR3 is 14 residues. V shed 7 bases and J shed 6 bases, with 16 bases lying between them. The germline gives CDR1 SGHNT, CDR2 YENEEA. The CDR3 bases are TGTGCCAGCAACCCACCCGAGCGGTTCAATGAGCAGTTCTTC. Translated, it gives CASNPPERFNEQFF. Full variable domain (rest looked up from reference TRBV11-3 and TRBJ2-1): EAGVVQSPRYKIIEKKQPVAFWCNPISGHNTLYWYLQNLGQGPELLIRYENEEAVDDSQLPKDRFSAERLKGVDSTLKIQPAELGDSAVYLCASNPPERFNEQFFGPGTRLTVL.

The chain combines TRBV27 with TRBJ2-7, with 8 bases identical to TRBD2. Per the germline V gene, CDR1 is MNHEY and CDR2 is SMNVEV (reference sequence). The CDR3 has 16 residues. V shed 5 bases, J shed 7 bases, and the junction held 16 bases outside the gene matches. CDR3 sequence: CASSTRGLAGSWEQYF. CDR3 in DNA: TGTGCCAGCAGTACCCGGGGGTTAGCGGGATCTTGGGAGCAGTACTTC.

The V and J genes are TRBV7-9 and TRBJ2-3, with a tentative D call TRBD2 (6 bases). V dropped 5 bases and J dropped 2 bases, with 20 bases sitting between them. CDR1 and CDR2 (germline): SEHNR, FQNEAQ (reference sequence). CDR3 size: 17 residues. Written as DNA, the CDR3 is TGTGCCAGCAGCGAGGGAAAGACTAGTAAATTCACAGATACGCAGTATTTT. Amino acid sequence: CASSEGKTSKFTDTQYF.

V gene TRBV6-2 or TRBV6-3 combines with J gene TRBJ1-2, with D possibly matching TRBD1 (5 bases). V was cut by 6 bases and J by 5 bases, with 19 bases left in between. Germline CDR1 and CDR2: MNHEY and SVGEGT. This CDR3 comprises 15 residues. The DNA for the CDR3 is TGTGCCAGCAGCGACCTGGGGCAGCCTTTTTATGGCTACACCTTC. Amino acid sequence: CASSDLGQPFYGYTF.

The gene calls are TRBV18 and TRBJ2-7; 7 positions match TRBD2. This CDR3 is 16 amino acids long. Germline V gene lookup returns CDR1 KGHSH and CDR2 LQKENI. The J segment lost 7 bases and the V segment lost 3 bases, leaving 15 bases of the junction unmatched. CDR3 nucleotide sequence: TGTGCCAGCTCACCGTCTAGCGGAGGGACGACGGGGGAGCAGTACTTC. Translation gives CASSPSSGGTTGEQYF.

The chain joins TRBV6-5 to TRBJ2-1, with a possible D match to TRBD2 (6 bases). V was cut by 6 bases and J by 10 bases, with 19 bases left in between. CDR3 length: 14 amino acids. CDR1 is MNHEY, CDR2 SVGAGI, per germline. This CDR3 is CASSRDLAAGEQFF. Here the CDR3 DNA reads TGTGCCAGCAGCCGGGACTTAGCTGCGGGCGAGCAGTTCTTC.

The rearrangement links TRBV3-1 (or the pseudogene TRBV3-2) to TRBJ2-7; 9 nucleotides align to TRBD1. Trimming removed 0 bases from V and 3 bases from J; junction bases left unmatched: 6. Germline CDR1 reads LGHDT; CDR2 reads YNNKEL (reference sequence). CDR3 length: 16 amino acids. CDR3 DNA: TGTGCCAGCAGCCAAGAGGCGGGACAGGGCTTCTACGAGCAGTACTTC. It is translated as CASSQEAGQGFYEQYF.

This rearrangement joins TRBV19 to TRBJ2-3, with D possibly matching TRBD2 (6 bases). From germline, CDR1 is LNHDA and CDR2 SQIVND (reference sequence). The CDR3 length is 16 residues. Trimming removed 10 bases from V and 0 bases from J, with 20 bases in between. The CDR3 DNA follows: TGTGCCACTAAGAAGAGGACTACTCTTAGCACAGATACGCAGTATTTT. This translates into CATKKRTTLSTDTQYF. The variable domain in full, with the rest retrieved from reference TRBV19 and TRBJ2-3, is DGGITQSPKYLFRKEGQNVTLSCEQNLNHDAMYWYRQDPGQGLRLIYYSQIVNDFQKGDIAEGYSVSREKKESFPLTVTSAQKNPTAFYLCATKKRTTLSTDTQYFGPGTRLTVL.

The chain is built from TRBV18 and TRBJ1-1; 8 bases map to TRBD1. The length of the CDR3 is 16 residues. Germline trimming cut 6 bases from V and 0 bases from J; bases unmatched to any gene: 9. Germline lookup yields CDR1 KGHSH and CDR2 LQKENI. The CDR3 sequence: CASSGGQGGVNTEAFF. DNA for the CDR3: TGTGCCAGCTCCGGAGGACAGGGCGGGGTGAACACTGAAGCTTTCTTT.

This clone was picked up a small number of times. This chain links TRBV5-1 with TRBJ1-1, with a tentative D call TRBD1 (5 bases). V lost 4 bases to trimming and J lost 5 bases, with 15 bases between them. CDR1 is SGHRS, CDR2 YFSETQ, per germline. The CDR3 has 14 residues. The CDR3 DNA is TGCGCCAGCAGCAACGAAGTCAGGGTAACTGAAGCTTTCTTT. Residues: CASSNEVRVTEAFF.

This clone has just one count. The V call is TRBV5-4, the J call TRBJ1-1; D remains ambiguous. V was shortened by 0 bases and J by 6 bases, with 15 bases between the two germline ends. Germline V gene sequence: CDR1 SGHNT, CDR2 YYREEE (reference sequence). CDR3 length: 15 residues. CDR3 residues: CASSLEERMFAEAFF. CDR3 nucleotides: TGTGCCAGCAGCTTGGAAGAGAGGATGTTCGCTGAAGCTTTCTTT.